A selection of T cell receptor beta chains follows, all from one sample in a study of blood T cell repertoires in COVID-19. The assay was immunoSEQ multiplex PCR, and TCRdb's table has in-frame clones only and misses some. Here the sample spans around 170,000 clones, around 90% being singletons. Sequenced material: peripheral blood. Receptors originate from a man aged 55 to 70 with acute or convalescent COVID-19. Each CDR3 is given with its conserved first and last residue. D genes are given only for firm matches. Size tells how often a clone was seen (once, few, many) or the class of an expanded clone, and some rows leave it out.

TRBV6-5	.	TRBJ2-1	14	TRBD1	CASKVDREYNEQFF	TGTGCCAGCAAGGTGGACAGGGAGTACAATGAGCAGTTCTTC
TRBV6-5	once	TRBJ1-5	14	TRBD1	CASLRQGPNQPQHF	TGTGCCAGCCTAAGACAGGGCCCCAATCAGCCCCAGCATTTT
TRBV11-2	once	TRBJ2-7	13	TRBD1	CASGPDRVYEQYF	TGTGCCAGCGGACCGGACAGGGTCTACGAGCAGTACTTC
TRBV5-4	.	TRBJ2-2	16	TRBD2	CASSRGAREPTGELFF	TGTGCCAGCAGCCGTGGTGCGCGGGAGCCCACCGGGGAGCTGTTTTTT
TRBV7-9	.	TRBJ1-1	12	TRBD1	CATRGVMAEAFF	TGTGCAACCAGGGGGGTTATGGCTGAAGCTTTCTTT
TRBV30	.	TRBJ2-3	14	.	CAWSLDFSTDTQYF	TGTGCCTGGAGTTTGGACTTCTCCACAGATACGCAGTATTTT
TRBV6-5	once	TRBJ2-3	14	.	CASRRAFSTDTQYF	TGTGCCAGCAGGCGCGCCTTTAGCACAGATACGCAGTATTTT
TRBV28	.	TRBJ1-1	11	.	CASIMNTEAFF	TGTGCCAGTATTATGAACACTGAAGCTTTCTTT
TRBV30	.	TRBJ1-6	13	TRBD1	CAWDRGNNSPLHF	TGTGCCTGGGACAGGGGAAATAATTCACCCCTCCACTTT
TRBV2	.	TRBJ1-2	16	.	CASSLAPRGVVGGYTF	TGTGCCAGCAGCCTTGCGCCCAGGGGAGTCGTCGGGGGCTACACCTTC
TRBV19	.	TRBJ2-6	16	.	CASTLPRGSGANVLTF	TGTGCCAGTACTCTCCCTCGGGGCTCTGGGGCCAACGTCCTGACTTTC
TRBV28	.	TRBJ2-2	16	.	CASIGSGRGGTGELFF	TGTGCCAGCATTGGGTCGGGCAGGGGCGGCACCGGGGAGCTGTTTTTT
TRBV30	.	TRBJ1-6	14	TRBD1	CAWSPGTDNSPLHF	TGTGCCTGGAGCCCCGGGACAGACAATTCACCCCTCCACTTT
TRBV24-1	.	TRBJ1-2	14	TRBD1	CATSDSGRGHGYTF	TGTGCCACCAGTGATTCGGGCAGGGGGCATGGCTACACCTTC
TRBV5-1	.	TRBJ1-1	16	TRBD1	CASRKQDRARNSEAFF	TGCGCCAGCAGGAAGCAGGACAGGGCGAGAAATTCTGAAGCTTTCTTT
TRBV14	.	TRBJ1-3	16	.	CASSQLGGGSGNTIYF	TGTGCCAGCAGCCAACTTGGAGGAGGCTCTGGAAACACCATATATTTT
TRBV12-5	.	TRBJ2-3	14	TRBD2	CASGSGGRTDTQYF	TGTGCTAGTGGTAGCGGGGGGCGCACAGATACGCAGTATTTT
TRBV3-1/TRBV3-2	few	TRBJ2-1	17	TRBD2	CASSRKLAASSYNEQFF	TGTGCCAGCAGCCGCAAACTAGCGGCCAGCTCCTACAATGAGCAGTTCTTC
TRBV7-8	.	TRBJ1-6	18	.	CASSFTPLGHLYGSPLHF	TGTGCCAGCAGCTTTACCCCCCTAGGACATCTTTACGGTTCACCCCTCCACTTT
TRBV5-4	.	TRBJ1-2	13	.	CASSLPVDYGYTF	TGTGCCAGCAGCTTGCCGGTGGACTATGGCTACACCTTC
TRBV7-9	.	TRBJ2-3	17	TRBD2	CASSFHRSGGSTDTQYF	TGTGCCAGCAGCTTCCACAGAAGCGGGGGTAGCACAGATACGCAGTATTTT
TRBV5-5	.	TRBJ1-3	14	.	CASSLAGPGNTIYF	TGTGCCAGCAGCTTGGCAGGGCCTGGAAACACCATATATTTT
TRBV5-5	.	TRBJ2-2	15	.	CASSLFGAGTGELFF	TGTGCCAGCAGCTTGTTCGGGGCGGGGACCGGGGAGCTGTTTTTT
TRBV18	.	TRBJ2-3	15	.	CASSPRTISTDTQYF	TGTGCCAGCTCACCAAGGACAATCAGCACAGATACGCAGTATTTT
TRBV9	once	TRBJ2-2	17	.	CASSVATGPSNTGELFF	TGTGCCAGCAGCGTAGCTACTGGGCCATCGAACACCGGGGAGCTGTTTTTT
TRBV28	.	TRBJ1-2	15	TRBD1	CASSLTGTGGHGYTF	TGTGCCAGCAGCCTGACCGGGACAGGGGGACATGGCTACACCTTC
TRBV7-2	.	TRBJ1-5	14	.	CASSLSQGGQPQHF	TGTGCCAGCAGCTTATCGCAGGGAGGTCAGCCCCAGCATTTT
TRBV29-1	.	TRBJ2-7	15	.	CSAGGARDVEYEQYF	TGCAGCGCCGGGGGAGCCCGGGACGTGGAGTACGAGCAGTACTTC